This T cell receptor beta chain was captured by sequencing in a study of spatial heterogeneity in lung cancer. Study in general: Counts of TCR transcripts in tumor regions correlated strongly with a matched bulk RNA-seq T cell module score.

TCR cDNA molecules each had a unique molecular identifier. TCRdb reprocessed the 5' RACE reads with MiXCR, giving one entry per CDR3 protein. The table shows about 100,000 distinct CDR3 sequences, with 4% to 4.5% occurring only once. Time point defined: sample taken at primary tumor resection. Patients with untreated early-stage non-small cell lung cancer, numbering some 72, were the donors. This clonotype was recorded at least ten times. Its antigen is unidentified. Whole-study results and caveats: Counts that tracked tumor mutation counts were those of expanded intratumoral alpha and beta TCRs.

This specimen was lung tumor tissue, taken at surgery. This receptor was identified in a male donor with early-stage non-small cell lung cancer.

The CDR3 loop reads CASGSLSRPYEQYF. The CDR3 nucleotides are TGTGCCAGCGGTTCGTTGTCCAGGCCCTACGAGCAGTACTTC. The chain employs TRBV28 and TRBJ2-7, with D unresolved. Germline V gives CDR1 MDHEN, CDR2 SYDVKM. The length of the CDR3 is 14 residues. Trimming cost V 8 bases and J 2 bases, with 16 bases left between them.